The T cell receptor (beta chain) under discussion was sequenced for a study of cytomegalovirus exposure and HLA in healthy donors. Regarding the study as a whole: HLA alleles showed associations with roughly 17,000 TCR beta sequences in a later analysis, at a 0.05 false discovery rate. CMV serostatus was the only immune exposure information that was available.

Germline V gene lookup returns CDR1 LGHNA and CDR2 YNFKEQ. The CDR3 extends over 15 amino acids. V lost 0 bases to trimming and J lost 0 bases, with 9 bases between them. The PCR employed 60 Vbeta primers together with 13 Jbeta primers. The table came from immunoSEQ multiplex PCR; TCRdb's copy has only in-frame clones and leaves some out. The data hold 150,000 to 200,000 clones, with 84% observed a single time. There are a few counts of this clone. The antigen is undetermined. V gene TRBV4-2 combines with J gene TRBJ2-7; D is unresolved. What was sequenced was PBMCs. The receptor was derived from a woman aged 45-65 years in good health and CMV-seropositive. The DNA for the CDR3 is TGTGCCAGCAGCCAAGAGGAGAGGAGCTCCTACGAGCAGTACTTC. Translated, it gives CASSQEERSSYEQYF.